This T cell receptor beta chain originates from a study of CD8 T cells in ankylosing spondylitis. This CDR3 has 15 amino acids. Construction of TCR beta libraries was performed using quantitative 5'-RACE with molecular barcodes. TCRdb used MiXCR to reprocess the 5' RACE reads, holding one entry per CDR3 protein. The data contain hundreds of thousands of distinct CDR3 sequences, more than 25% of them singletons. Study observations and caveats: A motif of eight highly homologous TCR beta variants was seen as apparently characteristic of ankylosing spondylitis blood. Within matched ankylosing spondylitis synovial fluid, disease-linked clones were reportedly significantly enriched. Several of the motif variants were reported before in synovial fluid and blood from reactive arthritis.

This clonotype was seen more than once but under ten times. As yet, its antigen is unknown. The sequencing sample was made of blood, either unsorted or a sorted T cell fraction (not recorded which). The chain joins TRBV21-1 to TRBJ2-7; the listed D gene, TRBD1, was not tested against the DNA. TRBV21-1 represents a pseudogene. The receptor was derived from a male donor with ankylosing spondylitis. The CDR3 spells CASSIPGTGVYEQYV. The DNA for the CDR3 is TGTGCCAGCAGCATCCCCGGGACAGGAGTCTACGAGCAGTACGTC.